This TCR beta chain is drawn from a study of T cells after posttransplantation cyclophosphamide. Study results and limitations: Later post-transplant blood repertoires were often dominated by donor CD8+ memory clones. Skin or GI-infiltrating T cells shared few TRB sequences with blood.

Control samples came 1 year after myeloablative marrow transplants with methotrexate plus calcineurin inhibitor. CDR1 is MNHNY, CDR2 SVGAGI, per germline (reference sequence). Between the trimmed V and J ends, which lost 9 bases and 8 bases, there was a span of 10 bases. The CDR3 length is 11 residues. The data were produced by immunoSEQ multiplex PCR, yet TCRdb's version contains in-frame clones alone and is incomplete. The table records approximately 10,000 clones, over 70% of them present only once. This clone was observed once. The antigen remains undetermined. The receptor was isolated from a male patient between 25 and 40 years old who received an allogeneic stem cell transplant from an unrelated donor, was CMV-positive, and had acute GVHD only. Some of the T cells might come from the graft donor. Sequencing used PBMCs, obtained about 350 days after allogeneic stem cell transplant with calcineurin inhibitor and methotrexate. The rearrangement links TRBV6-6 to TRBJ2-2; D gene unclear. The CDR3 spells CASTPRGELFF. The CDR3 DNA reads as TGTGCCAGTACCCCACGGGGGGAGCTGTTTTTT.